Below are 31 T cell receptor beta chains sequenced from a single sample in a study of OX40 agonist ivuxolimab in advanced cancers. The assay was immunoSEQ multiplex PCR, and TCRdb's table has in-frame clones only and misses some. The table has 35,000 to 40,000 clones, around four fifths seen once. The source was CD4+ or CD8+ T cells sorted from blood, collected in a trial of the OX40 agonist ivuxolimab. The receptors were gathered from an adult with an advanced solid tumor such as melanoma, head and neck, liver or kidney cancer.

The chain recombines TRBV5-1 with TRBJ1-4; a possible D gene is TRBD1 (6 bases). The CDR3 has 15 amino acids. Trimming took 1 base from V and 6 from J, leaving 13 bases between them. The germline V gene encodes CDR1 SGHRS and CDR2 YFSETQ. The CDR3 coding sequence is TGCGCCAGCAGCTTGTCTAGCAGGGGAGATGAAAAACTGTTTTTT. Its protein is CASSLSSRGDEKLFF.

The chain links TRBV7-2 to TRBJ2-3; tentatively, D is TRBD2 (7 bases). The CDR3 sequence is 17 residues long. Germline-derived CDR1 and CDR2 are SGHTA and FQGNSA. V lost 6 bases to trimming and J lost 2 bases, with 21 bases between them. The CDR3 loop reads CASRVDGGPRSTDTQYF. The CDR3 coding sequence is TGTGCCAGCAGGGTCGACGGGGGGCCGAGATCCACAGATACGCAGTATTTT.

The genes are TRBV7-3 and TRBJ2-1; D is ambiguous. The CDR3 contains 15 residues. The V gene's germline CDR1 is SGHTA and CDR2 FQGTGA. Deletions cut 5 bases from V and 9 bases from J, with 20 bases between. The CDR3 spells CASSPNLGKEIEQFF. CDR3 DNA sequence: TGTGCCAGCAGCCCCAACCTGGGCAAAGAGATTGAGCAGTTCTTC.

The chain uses TRBV7-2 and TRBJ1-6; 10 nucleotides align to TRBD1. V was clipped by 3 bases and J by 7 bases; unmatched bases: 6. Germline lookup yields CDR1 SGHTA and CDR2 FQGNSA. CDR3 size: 16 residues. The CDR3 DNA reads as TGTGCCAGCAGCTTGAGACAGGGGGCTTGGAATTCACCCCTCCACTTT. Translation gives CASSLRQGAWNSPLHF.

This chain joins TRBV7-6 and TRBJ2-7; 11 bases line up with TRBD1. The trim removed 1 base at V and 4 bases at J, leaving 3 bases unmatched. The CDR3 contains 15 residues. Germline V gene sequence: CDR1 SGHVS, CDR2 FNYEAQ. CDR3 bases: TGTGCCAGCAGCTTAGGGGGACAGGGGGGGTACGAGCAGTACTTC. Its translation: CASSLGGQGGYEQYF.

The chain is built from TRBV28 and TRBJ1-5; D is undetermined. V shed 1 base and J shed 6 bases, with 19 bases lying between them. This CDR3 spans 17 amino acids. Germline values: CDR1 MDHEN, CDR2 SYDVKM. The CDR3 nucleotides read TGTGCCAGCAGTTTATTCAAAGCGACGCTTACCTCTCAGCCCCAGCATTTT. It yields the protein CASSLFKATLTSQPQHF. Variable domain in full (rest from reference TRBV28 and TRBJ1-5): DVKVTQSSRYLVKRTGEKVFLECVQDMDHENMFWYRQDPGLGLRLIYFSYDVKMKEKGDIPEGYSVSREKKERFSLILESASTNQTSMYLCASSLFKATLTSQPQHFGDGTRLSIL.

This clone was detected once. The rearrangement links TRBV7-9 to TRBJ2-3, with 7 bases that match TRBD2. This CDR3 region has 16 residues. The germline CDR1 and CDR2 sequences are SEHNR and FQNEAQ (reference sequence). The trim removed 4 bases at V and 6 bases at J, leaving 13 bases unmatched. This CDR3 is CASSSGEGLAFDTQYF. CDR3 DNA: TGTGCCAGCAGCTCCGGGGAGGGGCTAGCGTTTGATACGCAGTATTTT.

The chain carries TRBV10-1 and TRBJ2-7; TRBD2 is a possible D gene (6 bases). This CDR3 has 14 residues. Germline CDR1 and CDR2: WNHNN and SYGVQD (reference sequence). The V end was cut by 2 bases, the J end by 3 bases, with 11 bases between. The CDR3 loop reads CASSETRDFYEQYF. The CDR3 coding sequence is TGCGCCAGCAGTGAGACCCGGGACTTCTACGAGCAGTACTTC.

The chain employs TRBV5-1 and TRBJ2-5, with 7 bases lining up with TRBD1. The DNA end favors TRBJ2-7, so the J call may be wrong. The CDR3 extends over 15 amino acids. Germline CDR1 is SGHRS and CDR2 is YFSETQ. The CDR3 spells CASSLTTGSYYEQYF. The CDR3 coding sequence is TGCGCCAGCAGCTTAACGACAGGGAGTTACTACGAGCAGTACTTC.

The chain links TRBV21-1 to TRBJ1-1. TRBV21-1 is a documented pseudogene. This CDR3 is built from 12 residues. The CDR3 nucleotides are TGTGCCAGCAGCAAAGTGGACACTGAAGCTTTCTTT. It specifies CASSKVDTEAFF.

The V call is TRBV7-2, the J call TRBJ2-5; D remains unclear. Germline-derived CDR1 and CDR2 are SGHTA and FQGNSA. The CDR3 extends over 14 amino acids. V was pared by 3 bases and J by 7 bases, with 15 bases between. The CDR3 region has the DNA TGTGCCAGCAGCTTGAGACCTAAGGGCGGGACCCAGTACTTC. This sequence encodes CASSLRPKGGTQYF.

The chain recombines TRBV30 with TRBJ1-3; D unresolved. From germline, CDR1 is GTSNPN and CDR2 SVGIG (reference sequence). The CDR3 length is 15 residues. Trimming left V 0 bases short and J 2 bases short, with 11 bases between. CDR3 region: CAWSVPPAAGNTIYF. The CDR3 DNA reads TGTGCCTGGAGTGTACCTCCAGCAGCTGGAAACACCATATATTTT.

The chain carries TRBV28 and TRBJ2-7, with 9 bases fitting TRBD1. Germline V CDR1 and CDR2: MDHEN, SYDVKM. J lost 0 bases, V lost 6 bases, and 6 bases had no gene match. This CDR3 has 15 amino acids. CDR3 residues: CASSLPQGASYEQYF. The CDR3 DNA reads as TGTGCCAGCAGCTTGCCACAGGGGGCCTCCTACGAGCAGTACTTC.

V gene TRBV6-4 combines with J gene TRBJ2-5, with unresolved D. The germline V and J ends were trimmed by 0 bases and 4 bases, with 9 bases remaining between them. This CDR3 is 14 amino acids long. Germline assignment: CDR1 MRHNA and CDR2 SNTAGT. CDR3 amino acids: CASSDSIRTETQYF. In DNA form, the CDR3 reads TGTGCCAGCAGTGACTCGATCAGGACAGAGACCCAGTACTTC.

V is TRBV11-2 and J is TRBJ2-2, with TRBD2 matching 11 bases. The length of the CDR3 is 16 residues. V lost 5 bases, J lost 2 bases, and 4 bases stayed unmatched. Germline V gene data show CDR1 as SGHAT and CDR2 as FQNNGV. DNA for the CDR3: TGTGCCAGCAGCGGGGGACTAGCGGATAACACCGGGGAGCTGTTTTTT. Translated: CASSGGLADNTGELFF. Combining the CDR3 with reference TRBV11-2 and TRBJ2-2 gives the whole variable domain EAGVAQSPRYKIIEKRQSVAFWCNPISGHATLYWYQQILGQGPKLLIQFQNNGVVDDSQLPKDRFSAERLKGVDSTLKIQPAKLEDSAVYLCASSGGLADNTGELFFGEGSRLTVL.

The gene calls are TRBV6-5 and TRBJ1-6, with 7 bases matching TRBD1. CDR3 size: 15 residues. J was trimmed by 10 bases and V by 0 bases; bases with no gene match: 6. CDR1 is MNHEY and CDR2 is SVGAGI in the germline V gene. The CDR3 here is CASSYSQGVGSPLHF. CDR3 DNA: TGTGCCAGCAGTTACTCCCAGGGGGTTGGGTCACCCCTCCACTTT.

The chain carries TRBV29-1 and TRBJ2-3, with TRBD2 matching over 9 bases. The V segment lost 7 bases and the J segment 5 bases; nucleotides outside the gene matches: 10. Germline V lookup: CDR1 SQVTM, CDR2 ANQGSEA. The length of the CDR3 is 14 residues. The CDR3 is CSAAPAGGGDTQYF. In DNA, the CDR3 is TGCAGCGCGGCCCCAGCGGGAGGTGGAGATACGCAGTATTTT.

V is TRBV11-1 and J is TRBJ2-7; D possibly matches TRBD1 or TRBD2 (5 bases each). CDR3 size: 16 residues. CDR1 and CDR2 (germline): SGHAT, FQDESV (reference sequence). The V gene lost 1 base and the J gene lost 1 base, with 14 bases spanning the gap. The CDR3 loop is CASSLVRDGPSYEQYF. The DNA for the CDR3 is TGTGCCAGCAGCTTAGTCCGGGACGGTCCTTCCTACGAGCAGTACTTC.

The chain links TRBV6-5 to TRBJ2-7; the D is unclear. The V gene's germline CDR1 is MNHEY and CDR2 SVGAGI. The CDR3 spans 13 residues. V gave up 6 bases and J gave up 3 bases, with 12 bases separating them. The CDR3 loop reads CASSRRQNYEQYF. DNA of the CDR3: TGTGCCAGCAGCAGGCGGCAGAACTACGAGCAGTACTTC.

The gene calls are TRBV6-5 and TRBJ2-3; no firm D call. Between the trimmed V and J ends, which lost 0 bases and 3 bases, there was a span of 10 bases. The germline V gene encodes CDR1 MNHEY and CDR2 SVGAGI. CDR3 size: 15 residues. The CDR3 sequence is CASSYSRAGTDTQYF. The CDR3 DNA follows: TGTGCCAGCAGTTACTCTCGAGCAGGTACAGATACGCAGTATTTT.

There are a few counts of this clone. The rearrangement uses TRBV10-3 and TRBJ2-1; 7 positions match TRBD2. The CDR3 sequence is 15 residues long. Per germline, CDR1 ENHRY and CDR2 SYGVKD. Losses at the gene ends were 3 bases for V and 6 bases for J; bases not matched to a gene: 8. CDR3 protein: CAISEGAGAVNEQFF. CDR3 in DNA: TGTGCCATCAGTGAAGGGGCGGGAGCGGTCAATGAGCAGTTCTTC.

V and J are TRBV5-4 and TRBJ1-1, with D possibly TRBD1 on 6 matching bases. Trimming removed 0 bases at V and 0 bases at J, with 9 bases between. Germline V gene data show CDR1 as SGHNT and CDR2 as YYREEE (reference sequence). There are 15 residues in the CDR3. The CDR3 region has the DNA TGTGCCAGCAGCTTGGGGGGGGACATGAACACTGAAGCTTTCTTT. Protein sequence: CASSLGGDMNTEAFF. The whole variable domain, remainder taken from reference TRBV5-4 and TRBJ1-1, is ETGVTQSPTHLIKTRGQQVTLRCSSQSGHNTVSWYQQALGQGPQFIFQYYREEENGRGNFPPRFSGLQFPNYSSELNVNALELDDSALYLCASSLGGDMNTEAFFGQGTRLTVV.

The V and J genes are TRBV5-5 and TRBJ1-4, with D uncertain. The CDR3 is 13 residues long. V was pared by 4 bases and J by 5 bases, with 9 bases between. Germline loops: CDR1 SGHKS, CDR2 YYEKEE (reference sequence). The CDR3, as DNA: TGTGCCAGCAGCCGCGGTGACAATGAAAAACTGTTTTTT. As protein: CASSRGDNEKLFF.

The chain links TRBV5-4 to TRBJ2-3, with TRBD2 matching over 7 bases. V shed 4 bases, J shed 0 bases, and the junction held 5 bases outside the gene matches. This CDR3 spans 15 amino acids. CDR1 SGHNT and CDR2 YYREEE come from the germline V gene (reference sequence). The CDR3 here is CASSNLAASTDTQYF. CDR3 DNA: TGTGCCAGCAGCAACCTAGCGGCTAGCACAGATACGCAGTATTTT.

This clone was found once. The J gene is TRBJ1-1, the V gene TRBV19; D is undetermined. The CDR3 is 14 amino acids. V shed 0 bases and J shed 1 base, with 6 bases lying between them. Germline-derived CDR1 and CDR2 are LNHDA and SQIVND (reference sequence). CDR3 sequence reads: CASSIDLENTEAFF. Written as DNA, the CDR3 is TGTGCCAGTAGTATAGATCTAGAGAACACTGAAGCTTTCTTT. Full variable domain (missing parts from reference TRBV19 and TRBJ1-1): DGGITQSPKYLFRKEGQNVTLSCEQNLNHDAMYWYRQDPGQGLRLIYYSQIVNDFQKGDIAEGYSVSREKKESFPLTVTSAQKNPTAFYLCASSIDLENTEAFFGQGTRLTVV.

The gene calls are TRBV7-9 and TRBJ2-3; the match to TRBD2 covers 10 bases. The germline CDR1 and CDR2 sequences are SEHNR and FQNEAQ (reference sequence). The CDR3 extends over 17 amino acids. V lost 4 bases and J lost 4; bases outside the gene matches: 11. CDR3 DNA: TGTGCCAGCAGCTCGGAGGGTAGCGGGGGGATCGCAGATACGCAGTATTTT. Residues: CASSSEGSGGIADTQYF.

This rearrangement joins TRBV27 to TRBJ1-2, with D unresolved. Between the trimmed V and J ends, which lost 2 bases and 6 bases, there was a span of 13 bases. The germline V gene encodes CDR1 MNHEY and CDR2 SMNVEV (reference sequence). The CDR3 has 14 residues. Here the CDR3 reads CASSLRAALDGYTF. CDR3 DNA: TGTGCCAGCAGTTTAAGGGCAGCCCTAGATGGCTACACCTTC.

In this sample, this clone turned up a few times. The chain couples TRBV28 to TRBJ1-2; TRBD1 is a possible D gene (5 bases). The CDR3 covers 13 residues. Trimming stripped 10 bases from V and 0 bases from J, with 12 bases between. Germline values: CDR1 MDHEN, CDR2 SYDVKM. The CDR3: CATPGTSNYGYTF. CDR3 in DNA: TGTGCCACCCCGGGGACCTCTAACTATGGCTACACCTTC.

This chain uses TRBV7-6 with TRBJ1-1, with 9 positions matching TRBD1. Germline CDR1 is SGHVS and CDR2 is FNYEAQ. V lost 5 bases and J lost 11; bases outside the gene matches: 6. There are 12 residues in the CDR3. This CDR3 reads CASSLTGGRAFF. CDR3 bases: TGTGCCAGCAGCCTTACAGGGGGCAGGGCTTTCTTT.

The rearrangement uses TRBV30 and TRBJ2-3; D perhaps matches TRBD2 (6 bases). The length of the CDR3 is 15 residues. V was trimmed by 0 bases and J by 1 base, leaving 11 bases between them. Germline V gene sequence: CDR1 GTSNPN, CDR2 SVGIG (reference sequence). CDR3 in DNA: TGTGCCTGGAGTGTAGGAGGGTTGGGCACAGATACGCAGTATTTT. It yields the protein CAWSVGGLGTDTQYF.

This chain joins TRBV16 and TRBJ2-7; TRBD1 matches at 7 bases. The V segment lost 0 bases and the J segment 2 bases; nucleotides outside the gene matches: 4. CDR1 KGHSY and CDR2 FQNENV come from the germline V gene. This CDR3 is built from 15 residues. The CDR3 DNA reads TGTGCCAGCAGCCAATCGGCAGGGGGAACCTACGAGCAGTACTTC. It codes for CASSQSAGGTYEQYF.